These T cell receptor beta chains were read from a single sample in a study of blood T cell repertoires in COVID-19. Some clones are missing from TCRdb's copy, which holds only in-frame ones; the method was immunoSEQ multiplex PCR. The sample has some 87,000 clones, 80% to 95% seen once. Material: peripheral blood. The receptors derive from an older woman with active COVID-19. The CDR3 runs from the conserved cysteine through the conserved F or W. The D gene is left open where the match is weak. Some rows mark clone size as missing; the rest say once, few, many or name a class of expanded clone.

-	TRBJ1-5	-	14	TRBV7-2	CASSSGDSNQPQHF	TGTGCCAGCAGCTCAGGGGATAGCAATCAGCCCCAGCATTTT
TRBD1	TRBJ1-4	-	15	TRBV7-6	CASSLETGFNEKLFF	TGTGCCAGCAGCCTAGAGACAGGGTTTAATGAAAAACTGTTTTTT
TRBD1	TRBJ1-2	-	14	TRBV3-1/TRBV3-2	CASSQFRTGKGYTF	TGTGCCAGCAGCCAATTTAGGACAGGGAAGGGCTACACCTTC
TRBD2	TRBJ2-1	-	14	TRBV9	CASSSAGVNNEQFF	TGTGCCAGCAGCTCAGCGGGAGTAAACAATGAGCAGTTCTTC
TRBD1	TRBJ2-3	-	15	TRBV3-1/TRBV3-2	CASSREGTGTDTQYF	TGTGCCAGCAGCCGAGAGGGGACAGGCACAGATACGCAGTATTTT
-	TRBJ1-1	few	13	TRBV4-3	CASSQVRETEAFF	TGCGCCAGCAGCCAAGTCCGGGAGACTGAAGCTTTCTTT
TRBD2	TRBJ2-7	-	14	TRBV18	CASSPLAGETEQYF	TGTGCCAGCTCACCCCTAGCGGGAGAAACCGAGCAGTACTTC
TRBD1	TRBJ1-1	-	18	TRBV28	CASSLLGSGQGMNTEAFF	TGTGCCAGCAGTTTATTGGGTTCGGGACAGGGAATGAACACTGAAGCTTTCTTT
-	TRBJ2-5	-	14	TRBV7-8	CASSLYLAQETQYF	TGTGCCAGCAGCTTATATTTGGCCCAAGAGACCCAGTACTTC
TRBD2	TRBJ2-3	-	15	TRBV27	CASSLNSGPTDTQYF	TGTGCCAGCAGTTTGAATAGCGGGCCCACAGATACGCAGTATTTT
-	TRBJ2-7	-	13	TRBV12-3/TRBV12-4	CASRPGINYEQYF	TGTGCCAGCAGACCCGGGATAAACTACGAGCAGTACTTC
-	TRBJ1-3	-	15	TRBV18	CASSPQGVSGNTIYF	TGTGCCAGCTCACCTCAGGGTGTCTCTGGAAACACCATATATTTT
TRBD1	TRBJ1-1	-	14	TRBV29-1	CSAGDRGTNTEAFF	TGCAGCGCAGGGGACAGGGGTACCAACACTGAAGCTTTCTTT
-	TRBJ2-1	once	16	TRBV6-6	CASSLFIAKVDNEQFF	TGTGCCAGCAGTCTCTTTATAGCAAAGGTTGACAATGAGCAGTTCTTC
TRBD2	TRBJ2-3	-	15	TRBV7-3	CASSPTSGRTDTQYF	TGTGCCAGCAGCCCGACTAGCGGGAGAACAGATACGCAGTATTTT
TRBD2	TRBJ2-1	-	20	TRBV3-1/TRBV3-2	CASSLGLAGLPQVGYNEQFF	TGTGCCAGCAGCCTGGGACTAGCGGGACTCCCACAAGTTGGATACAATGAGCAGTTCTTC
-	TRBJ1-2	-	14	TRBV25-1	CASSAGLANYGYTF	TGTGCCAGCAGTGCAGGGCTCGCTAACTATGGCTACACCTTC
TRBD2	TRBJ2-2	-	17	TRBV6-6	CASSPSWGGGNTGELFF	TGTGCCAGCAGTCCCTCGTGGGGGGGAGGGAACACCGGGGAGCTGTTTTTT
TRBD1	TRBJ1-2	-	15	TRBV28	CASSLRPGQGYGYTF	TGTGCCAGCAGTTTACGCCCGGGACAGGGCTATGGCTACACCTTC
-	TRBJ2-7	-	14	TRBV5-4	CASSYGDFSYEQYF	TGTGCCAGCAGTTACGGGGATTTCTCCTACGAGCAGTACTTC
TRBD1	TRBJ2-7	-	16	TRBV7-9	CASSPRAGQATYEQYF	TGTGCCAGCAGCCCGCGGGCGGGACAGGCGACCTACGAGCAGTACTTC
-	TRBJ2-3	-	11	TRBV6-5	CASTVSDTQYF	TGTGCCAGCACTGTTTCGGATACGCAGTATTTT
-	TRBJ2-3	-	16	TRBV18	CASSPPVGGGTDTQYF	TGTGCCAGCTCACCACCAGTGGGAGGAGGCACAGATACGCAGTATTTT
-	TRBJ1-5	once	13	TRBV28	CASRRGFNQPQHF	TGTGCCAGCAGGAGGGGGTTCAATCAGCCCCAGCATTTT
TRBD1	TRBJ2-5	-	12	TRBV29-1	CSVDRARETQYF	TGCAGCGTGGACAGGGCTCGGGAGACCCAGTACTTC
-	TRBJ2-7	-	15	TRBV6-1	CASSEAWRTHYEQYF	TGTGCCAGCAGTGAAGCGTGGAGGACCCACTACGAGCAGTACTTC
-	TRBJ2-5	-	15	TRBV7-2	CASSLAGLAMETQYF	TGTGCCAGCAGCTTAGCTGGGTTAGCGATGGAGACCCAGTACTTC
-	TRBJ1-5	-	14	TRBV9	CASSVSRENQPQHF	TGTGCCAGCAGCGTAAGTCGAGAGAACCAGCCCCAGCATTTT
-	TRBJ2-2	-	18	TRBV1	CTSSQGTAREECAGELFF	TGCACCAGCAGCCAGGGTACGGCACGGGAGGAGTGCGCCGGGGAGCTGTTTTTT
TRBD1	TRBJ1-1	-	14	TRBV9	CASSATTGGTEAFF	TGTGCCAGCAGCGCCACCACAGGGGGCACTGAAGCTTTCTTT
TRBD1	TRBJ1-1	-	15	TRBV28	CASRASGGLSTEAFF	TGTGCCAGCAGGGCTTCAGGGGGGTTGTCCACTGAAGCTTTCTTT
-	TRBJ2-3	once	17	TRBV7-6	CASSPRVERSRTDTQYF	TGTGCCAGCAGCCCCCGTGTGGAGCGGAGCCGCACAGATACGCAGTATTTT
TRBD2	TRBJ2-1	-	15	TRBV7-2	CASSLVVTSNNEQFF	TGTGCCAGCAGCTTAGTTGTGACTAGCAACAATGAGCAGTTCTTC
-	TRBJ1-1	-	13	TRBV30	CAWSGGWDTEAFF	TGTGCCTGGAGTGGAGGGTGGGACACTGAAGCTTTCTTT
TRBD1	TRBJ2-1	-	12	TRBV9	CASSSEGTGVFF	TGTGCCAGTTCCTCCGAGGGGACAGGGGTGTTCTTC
TRBD1	TRBJ2-7	-	14	TRBV2	CASSELQGAYEQYF	TGTGCCAGCAGTGAACTCCAGGGGGCTTACGAGCAGTACTTC
-	TRBJ1-2	-	13	TRBV4-3	CASSQDRGAGYTF	TGCGCCAGCAGCCAAGATCGGGGGGCTGGCTACACCTTC